The entry below gives a single T cell receptor (beta chain) sequence along with its context. Its antigen is unidentified. No infections or other immune events were documented during collection. This sample is drawn from a study of identifying expanded T cells in peripheral blood. CDR1 and CDR2 from the germline V gene are SGHAT and FQNNGV. The CDR3 has 15 residues. V was pared by 5 bases and J by 7 bases, with 6 bases of the junction left unmatched. The study's findings and limits: Differentially abundant clones: roughly 1.3 between replicates, around 17 at approximately 13 days, over 18 at four.

Data came from immunoSEQ multiplex PCR; TCRdb stores just in-frame clones and leaves some out. The data contain roughly 100,000 clones, approximately 90% of them singletons. The sample taken for sequencing was blood. The sequence was obtained from a person aged 18-70 years in good health. The genes are TRBV11-2 and TRBJ1-6, with 9 bases lining up with TRBD1. As DNA, the CDR3 is TGTGCCAGCAGCCTAGGGGACAGGGAGAATTCACCCCTCCACTTT. It yields the protein CASSLGDRENSPLHF.